Many counts were recorded for the clone carrying this TCR beta chain. Its antigen is not identified. Template-switching 5'RACE yielded the TCR cDNA; a universal primer site and UMIs were added in the process. TCRdb reprocessed the 5' RACE reads via MiXCR and lists one record per CDR3 protein. The sample shows 200,000 to 300,000 distinct CDR3 sequences, approximately 3.6% of them seen only once. The data belong to a study of T cells after yellow fever vaccination. V lost 4 bases to trimming and J lost 9 bases, with 9 bases between them. CDR3 length: 12 residues. Notes on the study in general: The presence of abundant clonotypes contaminating from the bulk population was possible in FACS-sorted repertoires.

The clonotype was recovered from a man between 18 and 29 years old who received the YFV17D yellow fever vaccine. The sample was PBMCs, taken 15 days after the yellow fever booster vaccination. This sequence joins TRBV12-3 or TRBV12-4 and TRBJ2-2; TRBD1 is a possible D gene (6 bases). Here the CDR3 reads CASSSGEWELFF. The CDR3, as DNA: TGTGCCAGCAGTTCAGGGGAGTGGGAGCTGTTTTTT.